This record looks at one T cell receptor (beta chain) sequence and its context. This sample was included in a study of T-cell reconstitution after alpha-beta-depleted transplantation in children. Germline V lookup: CDR1 SQVTM, CDR2 ANQGSEA. The CDR3 length is 14 residues. The V end was cut by 2 bases, the J end by 4 bases, with 14 bases between. The TCRbeta library was prepared with unique molecular identifiers. TCRdb independently ran MiXCR on the PCR reads; one entry per CDR3 protein. The sample lists 500,000 or so distinct CDR3 sequences, approximately 29% seen once, with about 2.3% in the top ten.

The sample in question was PBMCs from the stem cell graft donor, obtained from the stem cell graft. This TCR was sampled from a human donor who donated a stem cell graft to a child with aplastic anemia. V gene TRBV29-1 combines with J gene TRBJ1-2, with TRBD1 as a possible D gene (5 bases). CDR3 sequence (DNA): TGCAGCGTTGAAAAGGCAGGGTACGCCTATGGCTACACCTTC. This encodes CSVEKAGYAYGYTF.